A single sample is the source of the 28 T cell receptor beta chains below, sequenced in a study of molecular identifiers for immune sequencing clone quantification. TCRdb recomputed calls from the PCR reads with MiXCR, one row per CDR3 protein. The sample records some 580,000 distinct CDR3 sequences, 25% being singletons. Sequencing used naive CD8+ T cells from blood, with Jurkat cell RNA spiked in. Subset defined: FACS-sorted CD8+CD4-CCR7+CD45RA+ naive T cells. The receptors were gathered from a human donor in good health. Some libraries in this study had Jurkat cell RNA spiked in.

This clonotype was detected only a few times. The gene calls are TRBV5-4 and TRBJ2-3; TRBD2 is a possible D gene (6 bases). Trimming shortened V by 6 bases and J by 3 bases, and 23 bases separated the two germline ends. Germline CDR1 reads SGHNT; CDR2 reads YYREEE (reference sequence). CDR3 length equals 17 residues. The DNA of the CDR3 is TGTGCCAGCACCAATCCGGGGACTCCCCTTACTACAGATACGCAGTATTTT. This sequence encodes CASTNPGTPLTTDTQYF. The full variable domain, in which reference TRBV5-4 and TRBJ2-3 provide the parts outside the CDR3, is ETGVTQSPTHLIKTRGQQVTLRCSSQSGHNTVSWYQQALGQGPQFIFQYYREEENGRGNFPPRFSGLQFPNYSSELNVNALELDDSALYLCASTNPGTPLTTDTQYFGPGTRLTVL.

This clonotype was seen a few times. The chain links TRBV30 to TRBJ2-3; 11 bases match TRBD2. V was clipped by 3 bases and J by 4 bases; unmatched bases: 15. Germline assignment: CDR1 GTSNPN and CDR2 SVGIG (reference sequence). The CDR3 loop spans 18 amino acids. CDR3 region: CAWSKRLAGMIFADTQYF. The CDR3 DNA follows: TGTGCCTGGAGCAAAAGACTAGCGGGGATGATCTTTGCAGATACGCAGTATTTT.

J is TRBJ2-7 and V is TRBV19, with D possibly being TRBD1 or TRBD2 (6 bases each). V shed 0 bases and J shed 6 bases, with 18 bases lying between them. The CDR3 totals 16 residues. Germline CDR1 LNHDA, CDR2 SQIVND (reference sequence). The CDR3 region has the DNA TGTGCCAGTAGTATAGATCTTTACGGGGGCCGGCTCGAGCAGTACTTC. It yields the protein CASSIDLYGGRLEQYF.

V gene TRBV19 combines with J gene TRBJ2-7; TRBD1 aligns across 9 bases. Germline CDR1 LNHDA, CDR2 SQIVND (reference sequence). V gave up 9 bases and J gave up 0 bases; unmatched junction bases: 9. The CDR3 loop spans 15 amino acids. The CDR3 nucleotides are TGTGCCAGCTCAATCGGGACAGGGAGCTCCTACGAGCAGTACTTC. Amino acid sequence: CASSIGTGSSYEQYF.

Only one count was recorded for this clonotype. A much larger clonotype is one base distant, so this may be a read error. The genes are TRBV29-1 and TRBJ2-7, with TRBD2 matching 8 bases. The ends lost 4 bases at V and 5 bases at J; junction bases unmatched: 7. The CDR3 is 13 residues long. CDR1 is SQVTM and CDR2 is ANQGSEA in the germline V gene. CDR3 residues: CSVAGGVGHEQYF. CDR3 nucleotide sequence: TGCAGCGTTGCCGGGGGGGTTGGTCACGAGCAGTACTTC.

This clonotype was found many times. J is TRBJ2-3 and V is TRBV29-1; D call uncertain. Trimming stripped 1 base from V and 0 bases from J, with 14 bases between. This CDR3 contains 16 residues. Per the germline V gene, CDR1 is SQVTM and CDR2 is ANQGSEA. The CDR3 reads CSVEVSGPYSTDTQYF. DNA for the CDR3: TGCAGCGTTGAAGTGTCCGGCCCCTATAGCACAGATACGCAGTATTTT.

The table lists this clonotype with many counts. The chain is built from TRBV7-2 and TRBJ2-1, with D tentatively TRBD1 (5 bases). The ends were cut back, 0 bases at V and 1 base at J, with 10 bases in the middle. Germline CDR1 reads SGHTA; CDR2 reads FQGNSA. The CDR3 runs to 16 residues. The CDR3 region is CASSLATGFSYNEQFF. The CDR3 coding sequence is TGTGCCAGCAGCTTAGCAACAGGTTTTTCCTACAATGAGCAGTTCTTC.

The sample holds many counts of this clonotype. The chain couples TRBV10-1 to TRBJ2-1; no clear D gene. This CDR3 has 12 amino acids. CDR1 and CDR2 (germline): WNHNN, SYGVQD (reference sequence). Trimming left V 3 bases short and J 7 bases short, with 7 bases between. For the CDR3, the DNA is TGCGCCAGCAGTGAACTGGGTAATGAGCAGTTCTTC. This encodes CASSELGNEQFF.

As regards this clonotype: At one end the junction does not follow the germline gene, possibly because of a read error. Here the CDR3 reads CVSSHAPPGNSPLHF. The CDR3 DNA sequence: TGCGTCAGCAGCCATGCCCCCCCTGGTAATTCACCCCTCCACTTT. The chain recombines TRBV4-1 with TRBJ1-6; D is undetermined. Germline CDR1 reads MGHRA; CDR2 reads YSYEKL. The CDR3 covers 15 residues.

V is TRBV27 and J is TRBJ1-1; D may be TRBD1 (5 bases). Trimming shortened V by 6 bases and J by 1 base, and 6 bases separated the two germline ends. The CDR3 totals 12 residues. Looked up from germline, CDR1 is MNHEY and CDR2 is SMNVEV (reference sequence). The CDR3: CASRRGNTEAFF. CDR3 nucleotides: TGTGCCAGCAGGAGGGGGAACACTGAAGCTTTCTTT.

This clonotype was detected ten times or more. The chain combines TRBV6-2 or TRBV6-3 with TRBJ1-1; D perhaps matches TRBD1 (5 bases). CDR3 length: 16 amino acids. CDR1 is MNHEY and CDR2 is SVGEGT in the germline V gene. V was trimmed by 2 bases and J by 2 bases, leaving 15 bases between them. CDR3 protein: CASSYLETVVNTEAFF. The DNA of the CDR3 is TGTGCCAGCAGTTACCTGGAGACAGTGGTTAACACTGAAGCTTTCTTT.

This clonotype was counted between two and nine times. The chain recombines TRBV6-2 or TRBV6-3 with TRBJ1-1, with D possibly TRBD1 on 5 matching bases. CDR1 is MNHEY and CDR2 is SVGEGT in the germline V gene. The CDR3 runs to 15 residues. Trimming took 4 bases from V and 1 from J, leaving 13 bases between them. For the CDR3, the DNA is TGTGCCAGCAGTTTAGTGGAGAGGGGGAACACTGAAGCTTTCTTT. This sequence encodes CASSLVERGNTEAFF.

This chain connects TRBV7-9 to TRBJ1-1, with a weak D call TRBD1 (5 bases). V shed 4 bases and J shed 0 bases, with 9 bases lying between them. Germline lookup yields CDR1 SEHNR and CDR2 FQNEAQ (reference sequence). The CDR3 consists of 14 residues. The DNA of the CDR3 is TGTGCCAGCAGCTGGGGGGGGGTGAACACTGAAGCTTTCTTT. Protein product: CASSWGGVNTEAFF.

This clonotype has just a few counts. This chain connects TRBV6-5 to TRBJ2-3; 12 nucleotides match TRBD2. The CDR3 length is 16 residues. The germline CDR1 and CDR2 sequences are MNHEY and SVGAGI. Trimming took 2 bases from V and 1 from J; bases not matched to a gene: 1. The CDR3 region is CASSYASGRGTDTQYF. In DNA, the CDR3 is TGTGCCAGCAGTTACGCTAGCGGGAGGGGCACAGATACGCAGTATTTT.

This clonotype is a singleton in its sample. The chain carries TRBV20-1 and TRBJ1-2; D gene unclear. V gave up 6 bases and J gave up 1 base, with 12 bases separating them. Germline assignment: CDR1 DFQATT and CDR2 SNEGSKA (reference sequence). The CDR3 covers 13 residues. The CDR3: CSARPPHNYGYTF. Written as DNA, the CDR3 is TGCAGTGCCCGACCCCCGCATAACTATGGCTACACCTTC.

About this clonotype itself: A read error may explain this, as a much larger clone is one base away. The rearrangement links TRBV7-9 to TRBJ2-6; weak D call: TRBD1 (5 bases). Germline V gene sequence: CDR1 SEHNR, CDR2 FQNEAQ (reference sequence). CDR3 length equals 15 residues. The CDR3 is CASRLMSSGADVLTF. The DNA for the CDR3 is TGTGCCAGCAGACTGATGAGCTCTGGGGCCGACGTCCTGACTTTC.

The rearrangement joins TRBV18 to TRBJ1-1, with TRBD1 identical over 7 bases. The CDR3 length is 19 residues. V was clipped by 2 bases and J by 5 bases; unmatched bases: 20. The V gene's germline CDR1 is KGHSH and CDR2 LQKENI. The CDR3 coding sequence is TGTGCCAGCTCACCAACGCACCTGGGGACAGCGAGAGGACGGACTGAAGCTTTCTTT. It is translated as CASSPTHLGTARGRTEAFF.

The V and J genes are TRBV20-1 and TRBJ2-7; 9 bases are a match to TRBD1. This CDR3 is 15 amino acids long. The ends lost 0 bases at V and 3 bases at J; junction bases unmatched: 6. CDR1 is DFQATT and CDR2 is SNEGSKA in the germline V gene (reference sequence). The chain's CDR3 is CSARDVGQGRYEQYF. The CDR3 region has the DNA TGCAGTGCTAGAGATGTTGGACAGGGGCGCTACGAGCAGTACTTC.

This chain's CDR3 is CASSPPLSPGANVLTF. CDR3 nucleotide sequence: TGTGCCAGCAGCCCACCCCTGAGCCCTGGGGCCAACGTCCTGACTTTC. The chain is built from TRBV7-9 and TRBJ2-6; unclear D gene. The length of the CDR3 is 16 residues. Trimming removed 5 bases at V and 2 bases at J, with 13 bases between. Germline CDR1 reads SEHNR; CDR2 reads FQNEAQ (reference sequence).

This clonotype was detected once. A much bigger clone sits one base away, suggesting this may be a read error. V usage is TRBV28 and J usage is TRBJ2-7; D possibly corresponds to TRBD2 (7 bases). Germline CDR1 MDHEN, CDR2 SYDVKM. The CDR3 length is 15 residues. CDR3 loop: CASSLSRGAFYEQCF. The CDR3 nucleotides read TGTGCCAGCAGTTTATCTCGGGGGGCATTTTACGAGCAGTGCTTC.

This clonotype showed up many times. This sequence joins TRBV7-2 and TRBJ2-1; D is undetermined. Trimming removed 1 base at V and 4 bases at J, with 5 bases between. This CDR3 has 13 amino acids. CDR1 is SGHTA, CDR2 FQGNSA, per germline. This CDR3 reads CASSLVGYNEQFF. The CDR3 DNA follows: TGTGCCAGCAGCTTAGTAGGTTACAATGAGCAGTTCTTC. The variable domain in full, completed from reference TRBV7-2 and TRBJ2-1, reads GAGVSQSPSNKVTEKGKDVELRCDPISGHTALYWYRQSLGQGLEFLIYFQGNSAPDKSGLPSDRFSAERTGGSVSTLTIQRTQQEDSAVYLCASSLVGYNEQFFGPGTRLTVL.

For the CDR3, the DNA is TGTGCCAGCAGTTTATTACTAGCGGGAGGTTACGAGCAGTACTTC. Protein: CASSLLLAGGYEQYF. This chain uses TRBV27 with TRBJ2-7; 12 bases match TRBD2. From germline, CDR1 is MNHEY and CDR2 SMNVEV (reference sequence). Trimming cost V 1 base and J 4 bases; bases outside gene matches: 2. This CDR3 spans 15 amino acids.

At least ten counts were recorded for this clonotype. The rearrangement joins TRBV29-1 to TRBJ2-7; TRBD1 might be the D (5 bases). In germline, CDR1 is SQVTM, CDR2 ANQGSEA. The ends were cut back, 4 bases at V and 5 bases at J, with 12 bases in the middle. The CDR3 spans 12 residues. The CDR3 is CSVAGRADEQYF. The CDR3 nucleotides are TGCAGCGTTGCGGGCAGGGCCGACGAGCAGTACTTC.

As regards this clonotype: A read error is possible here, since a much larger clone lies one base away. V usage is TRBV19 and J usage is TRBJ1-5; D unclear. Germline V gene data show CDR1 as LNHDA and CDR2 as SQIVND (reference sequence). This CDR3 is built from 15 residues. The DNA for the CDR3 is TGTGCCAGTAGTATAGATGCAGGTCGTGGCCAGCCCCAGCAGTTT. This gives the protein CASSIDAGRGQPQQF.

The V call is TRBV19, the J call TRBJ2-1, with 8 bases that match TRBD1. The germline V gene has CDR1 LNHDA and CDR2 SQIVND (reference sequence). This CDR3 contains 16 residues. The junction had 8 bases not matched to a gene; V was cut back by 5 bases and J by 2 bases. The CDR3 loop reads CASSPRTGWPYNEQFF. Written as DNA, the CDR3 is TGTGCCAGTAGTCCAAGGACAGGGTGGCCCTACAATGAGCAGTTCTTC.

As to this clonotype: A read error may explain this, as a much larger clone is one base away. The rearrangement joins TRBV4-1 to TRBJ2-5; D might be TRBD1 (5 bases). CDR3 length equals 16 residues. Germline-derived CDR1 and CDR2 are MGHRA and YSYEKL. DNA for the CDR3: TGCGCCAGCAGCCAAGAGGGGCGACTGCCTCAAGGGACCCAGTACTTC. Amino acids: CASSQEGRLPQGTQYF.

This clonotype has at least ten counts. The V and J genes are TRBV7-9 and TRBJ2-3, with 7 bases matching TRBD2. The J segment lost 2 bases and the V segment lost 5 bases, leaving 13 bases of the junction unmatched. Per germline, CDR1 SEHNR and CDR2 FQNEAQ (reference sequence). This CDR3 contains 17 residues. CDR3 nucleotides: TGTGCCAGCAGCCCCGACGGGACTACTCTTAACACAGATACGCAGTATTTT. Residues: CASSPDGTTLNTDTQYF.

This clonotype was picked up many times. The chain links TRBV9 to TRBJ2-5; 7 nucleotides agree with TRBD1. Unmatched junction bases numbered 10, after V lost 0 bases and J lost 5 bases. This CDR3 spans 16 amino acids. Germline loops: CDR1 SGDLS, CDR2 YYNGEE. In DNA form, the CDR3 reads TGTGCCAGCAGCGTAGATTGGTCAGGGGGTTTCGAGACCCAGTACTTC. Its translation is CASSVDWSGGFETQYF.